Each of the 2 T cell receptor beta chains below was sequenced from the same sample in a study of preoperative IRX-2 immunotherapy in early breast cancer. Using immunoSEQ multiplex PCR, the repertoire was profiled, and TCRdb retains in-frame clones only, with some absent. The sample lists 25,000 or so clones, approximately 90% occurring once. Treatment noted: preoperative locoregional IRX-2 cytokine immunotherapy. The sample was tumor tissue, taken after IRX-2 immunotherapy. These receptors all come from a human donor with breast cancer.

This chain links TRBV7-2 with TRBJ2-7, with TRBD2 matching over 9 bases. CDR3 length: 15 residues. V was clipped by 5 bases and J by 0 bases; unmatched bases: 5. CDR1 SGHTA and CDR2 FQGNSA come from the germline V gene. The CDR3 loop is CASSPSGGISYEQYF. CDR3 in DNA: TGTGCCAGCAGCCCCAGCGGGGGGATCTCCTACGAGCAGTACTTC.

The V and J genes are TRBV18 and TRBJ2-3; 10 bases match TRBD1. From germline, CDR1 is KGHSH and CDR2 LQKENI. CDR3 length: 16 residues. With V trimmed by 2 bases and J by 4 bases, 6 bases remained unmatched. The chain's CDR3 is CASSPLGQGIADTQYF. CDR3 nucleotides: TGTGCCAGCTCACCATTGGGACAGGGGATCGCAGATACGCAGTATTTT. Filled out from reference TRBV18 and TRBJ2-3, the complete variable domain reads NAGVMQNPRHLVRRRGQEARLRCSPMKGHSHVYWYRQLPEEGLKFMVYLQKENIIDESGMPKERFSAEFPKEGPSILRIQQVVRGDSAAYFCASSPLGQGIADTQYFGPGTRLTVL.